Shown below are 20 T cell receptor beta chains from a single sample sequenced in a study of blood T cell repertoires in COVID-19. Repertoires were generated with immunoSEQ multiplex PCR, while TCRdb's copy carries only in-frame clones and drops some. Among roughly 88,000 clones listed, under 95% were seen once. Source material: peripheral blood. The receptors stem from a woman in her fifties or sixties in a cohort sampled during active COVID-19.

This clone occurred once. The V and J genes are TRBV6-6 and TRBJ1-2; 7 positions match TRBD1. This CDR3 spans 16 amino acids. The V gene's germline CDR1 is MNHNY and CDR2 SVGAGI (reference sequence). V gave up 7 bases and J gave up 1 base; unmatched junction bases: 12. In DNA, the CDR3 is TGTGCCAGCACTACTTGGCAGGGGGGACGTAACTATGGCTACACCTTC. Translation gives CASTTWQGGRNYGYTF.

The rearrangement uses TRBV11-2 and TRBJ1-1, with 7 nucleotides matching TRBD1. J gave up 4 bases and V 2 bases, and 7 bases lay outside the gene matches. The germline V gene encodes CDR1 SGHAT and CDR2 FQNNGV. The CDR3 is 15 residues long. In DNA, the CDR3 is TGTGCCAGCAGCTTAATCAGGGGGTCCGGCACTGAAGCTTTCTTT. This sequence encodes CASSLIRGSGTEAFF.

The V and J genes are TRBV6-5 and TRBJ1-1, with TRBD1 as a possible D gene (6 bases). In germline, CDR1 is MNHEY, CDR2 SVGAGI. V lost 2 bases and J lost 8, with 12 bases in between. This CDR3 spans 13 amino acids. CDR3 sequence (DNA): TGTGCCAGCAGTTACACACAGGGTCTGGAAGCTTTCTTT. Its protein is CASSYTQGLEAFF.

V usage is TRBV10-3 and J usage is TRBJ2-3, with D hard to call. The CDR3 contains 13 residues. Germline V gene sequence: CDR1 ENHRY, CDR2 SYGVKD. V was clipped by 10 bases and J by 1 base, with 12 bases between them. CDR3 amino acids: CATTTPRTDTQYF. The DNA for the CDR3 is TGTGCCACCACGACTCCCCGCACAGATACGCAGTATTTT.

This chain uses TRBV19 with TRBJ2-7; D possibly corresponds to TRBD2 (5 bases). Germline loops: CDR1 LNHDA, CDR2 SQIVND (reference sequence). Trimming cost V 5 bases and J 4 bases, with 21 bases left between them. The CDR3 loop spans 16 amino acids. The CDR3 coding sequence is TGTGCCAGTAGTCCCACCTGGAGCGGACGCCCGTACGAGCAGTACTTC. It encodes CASSPTWSGRPYEQYF.

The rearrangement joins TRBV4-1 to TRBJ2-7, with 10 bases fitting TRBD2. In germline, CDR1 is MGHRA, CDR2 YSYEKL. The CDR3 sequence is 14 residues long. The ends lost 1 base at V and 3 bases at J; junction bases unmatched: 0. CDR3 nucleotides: TGCGCCAGCAGCCAAGGGACTAGCGGCTACGAGCAGTACTTC. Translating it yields CASSQGTSGYEQYF.

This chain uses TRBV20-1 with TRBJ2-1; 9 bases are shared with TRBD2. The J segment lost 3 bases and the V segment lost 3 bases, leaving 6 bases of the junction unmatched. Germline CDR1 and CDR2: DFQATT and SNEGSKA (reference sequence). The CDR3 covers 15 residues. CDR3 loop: CSASTAGGIYNEQFF. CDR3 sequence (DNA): TGCAGTGCTAGTACTGCGGGAGGGATCTACAATGAGCAGTTCTTC.

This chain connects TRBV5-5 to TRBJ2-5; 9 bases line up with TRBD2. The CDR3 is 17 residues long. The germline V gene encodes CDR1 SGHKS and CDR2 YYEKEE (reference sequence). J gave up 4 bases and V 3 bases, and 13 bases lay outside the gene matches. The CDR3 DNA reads TGTGCCAGCAGCTACCGTCCGATAGCGGGGGACCGAGAGACCCAGTACTTC. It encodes CASSYRPIAGDRETQYF.

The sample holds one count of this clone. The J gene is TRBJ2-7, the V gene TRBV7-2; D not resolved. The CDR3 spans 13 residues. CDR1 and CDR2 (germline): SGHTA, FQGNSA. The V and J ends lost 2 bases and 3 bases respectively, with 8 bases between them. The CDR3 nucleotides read TGTGCCAGCAGCTTACAGGTCGGCTACGAGCAGTACTTC. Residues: CASSLQVGYEQYF.

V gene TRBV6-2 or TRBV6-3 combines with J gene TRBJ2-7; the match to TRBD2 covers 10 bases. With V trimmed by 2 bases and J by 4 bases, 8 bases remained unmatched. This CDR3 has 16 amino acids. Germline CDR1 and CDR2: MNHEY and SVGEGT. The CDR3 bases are TGTGCCAGCAGTTACGAGAGCCTAGCGGGAGTATACGAGCAGTACTTC. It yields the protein CASSYESLAGVYEQYF.

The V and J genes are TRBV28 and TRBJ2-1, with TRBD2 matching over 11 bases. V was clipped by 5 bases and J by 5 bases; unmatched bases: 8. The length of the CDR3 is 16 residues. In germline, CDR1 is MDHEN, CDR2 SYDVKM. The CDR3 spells CASSLRLAGSNNEQFF. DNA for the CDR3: TGTGCCAGCAGTCTCAGACTAGCGGGATCTAACAATGAGCAGTTCTTC.

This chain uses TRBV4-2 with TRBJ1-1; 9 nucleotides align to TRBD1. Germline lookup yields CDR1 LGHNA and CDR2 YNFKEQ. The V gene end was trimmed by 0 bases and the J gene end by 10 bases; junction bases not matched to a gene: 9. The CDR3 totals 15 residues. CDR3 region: CASSQEGQGGEIAFF. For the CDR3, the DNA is TGTGCCAGCAGCCAAGAGGGACAGGGAGGTGAGATAGCTTTCTTT.

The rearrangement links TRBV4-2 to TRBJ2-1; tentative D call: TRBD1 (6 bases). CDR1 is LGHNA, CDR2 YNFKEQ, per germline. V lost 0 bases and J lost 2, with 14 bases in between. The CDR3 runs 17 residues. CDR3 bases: TGTGCCAGCAGCCAAGATCCCTACAGGGAAGCCTACAATGAGCAGTTCTTC. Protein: CASSQDPYREAYNEQFF.

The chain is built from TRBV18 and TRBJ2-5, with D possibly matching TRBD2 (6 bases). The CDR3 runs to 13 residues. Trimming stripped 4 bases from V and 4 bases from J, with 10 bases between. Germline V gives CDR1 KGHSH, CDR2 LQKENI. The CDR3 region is CASSQMGGETQYF. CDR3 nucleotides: TGTGCCAGCTCACAGATGGGGGGAGAGACCCAGTACTTC.

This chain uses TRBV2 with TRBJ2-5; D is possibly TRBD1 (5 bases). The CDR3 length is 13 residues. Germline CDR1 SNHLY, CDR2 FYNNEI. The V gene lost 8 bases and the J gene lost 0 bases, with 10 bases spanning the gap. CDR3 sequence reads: CASDTQDQETQYF. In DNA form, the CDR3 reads TGTGCCAGCGACACACAGGACCAAGAGACCCAGTACTTC.

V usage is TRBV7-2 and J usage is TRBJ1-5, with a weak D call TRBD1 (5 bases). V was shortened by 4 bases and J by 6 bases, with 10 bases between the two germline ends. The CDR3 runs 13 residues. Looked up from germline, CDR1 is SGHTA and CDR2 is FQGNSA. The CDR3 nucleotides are TGTGCCAGCAGCTATTTAAGGGGTCAGCCCCAGCATTTT. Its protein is CASSYLRGQPQHF.

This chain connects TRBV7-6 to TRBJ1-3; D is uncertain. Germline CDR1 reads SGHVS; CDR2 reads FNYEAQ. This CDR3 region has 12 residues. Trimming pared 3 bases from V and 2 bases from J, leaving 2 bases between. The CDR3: CASSFTGNTIYF. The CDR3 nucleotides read TGTGCCAGCAGCTTCACTGGAAACACCATATATTTT. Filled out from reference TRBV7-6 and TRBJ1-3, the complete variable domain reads GAGVSQSPRYKVTKRGQDVALRCDPISGHVSLYWYRQALGQGPEFLTYFNYEAQQDKSGLPNDRFSAERPEGSISTLTIQRTEQRDSAMYRCASSFTGNTIYFGEGSWLTVV.

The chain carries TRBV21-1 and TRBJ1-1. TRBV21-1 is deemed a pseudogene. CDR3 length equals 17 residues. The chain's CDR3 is CASSSQPGGGEDTEAFF. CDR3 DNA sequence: TGTGCCAGCAGCTCTCAACCGGGGGGGGGAGAGGACACTGAAGCTTTCTTT.

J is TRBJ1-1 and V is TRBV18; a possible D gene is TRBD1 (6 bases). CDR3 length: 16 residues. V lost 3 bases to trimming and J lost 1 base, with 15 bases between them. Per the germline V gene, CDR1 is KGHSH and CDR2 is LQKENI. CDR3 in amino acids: CASSPLSGQPNTEAFF. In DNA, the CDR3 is TGTGCCAGCTCACCGCTCTCCGGACAGCCGAACACTGAAGCTTTCTTT.

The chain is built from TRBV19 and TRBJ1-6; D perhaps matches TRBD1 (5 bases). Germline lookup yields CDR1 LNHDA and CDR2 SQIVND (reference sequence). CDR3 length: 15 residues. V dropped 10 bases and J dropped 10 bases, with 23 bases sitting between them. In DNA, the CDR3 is TGTGCCACCCAAACGGCCCAGGGCGGTGGCTCACCCCTCCACTTT. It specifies CATQTAQGGGSPLHF.